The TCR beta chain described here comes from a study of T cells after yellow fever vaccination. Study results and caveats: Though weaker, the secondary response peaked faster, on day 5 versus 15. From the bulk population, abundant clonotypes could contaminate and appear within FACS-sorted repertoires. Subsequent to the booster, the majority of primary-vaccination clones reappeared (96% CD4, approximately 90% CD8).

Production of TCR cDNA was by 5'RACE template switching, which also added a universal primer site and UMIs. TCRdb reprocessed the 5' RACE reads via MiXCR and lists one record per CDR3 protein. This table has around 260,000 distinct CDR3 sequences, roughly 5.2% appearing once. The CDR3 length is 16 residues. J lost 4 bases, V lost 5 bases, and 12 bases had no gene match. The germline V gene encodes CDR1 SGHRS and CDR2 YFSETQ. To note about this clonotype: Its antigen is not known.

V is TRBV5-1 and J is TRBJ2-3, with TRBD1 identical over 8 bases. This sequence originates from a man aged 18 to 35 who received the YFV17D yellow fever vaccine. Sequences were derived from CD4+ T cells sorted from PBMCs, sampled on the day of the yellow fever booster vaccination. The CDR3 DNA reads TGCGCCAGCAGTCTAAGACAGGGGAGTCTTGCAGATACGCAGTATTTT. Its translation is CASSLRQGSLADTQYF.